Below, 15 T cell receptor beta chains from the same sample are listed, as sequenced in a study of T cells in Graves' hyperthyroidism and ophthalmopathy. The TCR beta CDR3 regions underwent amplification using RNA transcripts as the source. An initial round of RT-PCR targeting the TCR CDR3 relied on the HTBI primer set. One entry per CDR3 protein, called by TCRdb with MiXCR from the multiplex PCR reads. The sample comprises fewer than 450,000 distinct CDR3 sequences, about 17% of which are singletons, and around 35% rests with the top ten. The sequenced material came from blood. These receptors originate from a woman aged 25 to 39 with Graves' hyperthyroidism that later progressed to Graves' ophthalmopathy.

This clonotype was counted many times. The chain uses TRBV7-9 and TRBJ2-7; no clear D. Looked up from germline, CDR1 is SEHNR and CDR2 is FQNEAQ (reference sequence). The CDR3 extends over 13 amino acids. With 6 bases removed from V and 3 bases from J, the gap between germline ends came to 12 bases. The CDR3 coding sequence is TGTGCCAGCAGTCCGAGACAACTCTACGAGCAGTACTTC. Translation: CASSPRQLYEQYF.

This clonotype was recorded at least ten times. The J gene is TRBJ2-5, the V gene TRBV12-3 or TRBV12-4; D may be TRBD1 (5 bases). The CDR3 covers 13 residues. The ends were cut back, 3 bases at V and 5 bases at J, with 10 bases in the middle. CDR3 amino acids: CASSFMGPETQYF. CDR3 coding DNA: TGTGCCAGCAGTTTCATGGGGCCGGAGACCCAGTACTTC.

This clonotype was seen ten or more times. The junction shows a germline mismatch at one end, possibly a read error. V gene TRBV6-1 combines with J gene TRBJ2-7, with D possibly matching TRBD1 (5 bases). The CDR3 has 15 residues. Germline assignment: CDR1 MNHNS and CDR2 SASEGT. The DNA of the CDR3 is TGTGCCAGCAGCGAAGTAGTAGGGGTTCCCTACGAGCAGTACTTC. It specifies CASSEVVGVPYEQYF.

This clonotype has only a few counts. One end of the junction does not line up with germline, which may come from a read error. DNA of the CDR3: TGTGCCAGCAGTGTACAGGGCTACTATGGCAACACCTTC. As protein: CASSVQGYYGNTF. The J gene is TRBJ1-2, the V gene TRBV2; D is perhaps TRBD1 (6 bases). The germline gives CDR1 SNHLY, CDR2 FYNNEI. CDR3 length: 13 residues.

Many counts were recorded for this clonotype. CDR3 loop: CASSGQGNQPQHF. In DNA form, the CDR3 reads TGTGCCAGCAGTGGACAGGGCAATCAGCCCCAGCATTTT. The V call is TRBV2, the J call TRBJ1-5; weak D call: TRBD1 (6 bases). The V end was cut by 4 bases, the J end by 2 bases, with 6 bases between. Germline V gene sequence: CDR1 SNHLY, CDR2 FYNNEI. CDR3 length: 13 residues.

This sequence joins TRBV7-6 and TRBJ1-2; tentatively, D is TRBD1 (5 bases). Trimming took 5 bases from V and 7 from J, leaving 29 bases between them. From germline, CDR1 is SGHVS and CDR2 FNYEAQ. The CDR3 has 18 amino acids. Here the CDR3 reads CASSPNPVGEFVRVGYTF. The CDR3 DNA reads as TGTGCCAGCAGCCCTAACCCTGTAGGGGAGTTCGTTCGTGTTGGCTACACCTTC.

In its sample, this clonotype was seen a few times. The rearrangement uses TRBV20-1 and TRBJ2-2; weak D call: TRBD1 (6 bases). V was shortened by 7 bases and J by 5 bases, with 20 bases between the two germline ends. The CDR3 loop spans 15 amino acids. Germline assignment: CDR1 DFQATT and CDR2 SNEGSKA (reference sequence). The CDR3 nucleotides read TGCAGTGTCCCCATTGCAGGGGCGAGGACCGGGGAGCTGTTTTTT. Residues: CSVPIAGARTGELFF.

This clonotype occurred once. The chain combines TRBV27 with TRBJ1-2; D may be TRBD1 (5 bases). Trimming left V 5 bases short and J 5 bases short, with 12 bases between. CDR3 length: 13 amino acids. The germline gives CDR1 MNHEY, CDR2 SMNVEV (reference sequence). The CDR3 protein is CASSHLGTYGYTF. The CDR3 DNA is TGTGCCAGCAGTCACCTCGGGACGTATGGCTACACCTTC.

In this sample, this clonotype turned up many times. This chain joins TRBV7-9 and TRBJ2-3; 14 bases agree with TRBD2. J was trimmed by 3 bases and V by 2 bases; bases with no gene match: 13. Germline V gene lookup returns CDR1 SEHNR and CDR2 FQNEAQ (reference sequence). CDR3 length: 20 residues. The CDR3 protein is CASSLSPGLAGVGVTDTQYF. CDR3 DNA sequence: TGTGCCAGCAGCTTATCCCCGGGACTAGCGGGAGTGGGGGTTACAGATACGCAGTATTTT.

This clonotype was counted many times. The chain links TRBV2 to TRBJ2-1; 9 bases fit TRBD2. V was pared by 6 bases and J by 5 bases, with 5 bases of the junction left unmatched. The CDR3 contains 14 residues. The germline V gene encodes CDR1 SNHLY and CDR2 FYNNEI. CDR3 coding DNA: TGTGCCAGCAGGCCGGGACTAGCCAACAATGAGCAGTTCTTC. Protein sequence: CASRPGLANNEQFF.

This clonotype showed up just a few times. J is TRBJ2-1 and V is TRBV5-1; tentative D call: TRBD2 (5 bases). Germline V CDR1 and CDR2: SGHRS, YFSETQ. The V end lost 4 bases, the J end lost 0 bases, and 14 bases lay between the germline ends. CDR3 length: 16 amino acids. The chain's CDR3 is CASSPLDSLSYNEQFF. The CDR3 nucleotides read TGCGCCAGCAGCCCCCTGGACTCGCTCTCCTACAATGAGCAGTTCTTC.

This chain links TRBV5-1 with TRBJ1-2; D is perhaps TRBD1 (6 bases). This CDR3 has 16 amino acids. Trimming cost V 1 base and J 1 base, with 14 bases left between them. CDR1 and CDR2 (germline): SGHRS, YFSETQ. The CDR3 region has the DNA TGCGCCAGCAGCTTGACCTCGGACAGCGGTAACTATGGCTACACCTTC. Translating it yields CASSLTSDSGNYGYTF.

This clonotype was detected many times. J is TRBJ1-6 and V is TRBV11-2, with TRBD1 as a possible D gene (5 bases). The CDR3 extends over 16 amino acids. V was shortened by 4 bases and J by 9 bases, with 19 bases between the two germline ends. Germline CDR1 reads SGHAT; CDR2 reads FQNNGV. The CDR3 DNA reads as TGTGCCAGCAGCTCGTCTCGGGACCGGCCTTTTTCACCCCTCCACTTT. Translation gives CASSSSRDRPFSPLHF.

The table lists this clonotype with a few counts. This rearrangement joins TRBV3-1 to TRBJ2-7, with TRBD1 matching over 9 bases. Per germline, CDR1 LGHDT and CDR2 YNNKEL (reference sequence). J gave up 5 bases and V 4 bases, and 9 bases lay outside the gene matches. The CDR3 runs to 15 residues. Here the CDR3 DNA reads TGTGCCAGCAGCCCAGTCGGGACAGGGTATAACGAGCAGTACTTC. Its protein product is CASSPVGTGYNEQYF.

This clonotype has at least ten counts. The chain has TRBV5-1 and TRBJ2-1, with 9 bases that match TRBD1. CDR1 is SGHRS, CDR2 YFSETQ, per germline. The CDR3 extends over 16 amino acids. Germline trimming cut 0 bases from V and 6 bases from J; bases unmatched to any gene: 7. The CDR3 nucleotides read TGCGCCAGCAGCTTGGGTCCGGGACAGGGCTTCAATGAGCAGTTCTTC. Its protein is CASSLGPGQGFNEQFF.